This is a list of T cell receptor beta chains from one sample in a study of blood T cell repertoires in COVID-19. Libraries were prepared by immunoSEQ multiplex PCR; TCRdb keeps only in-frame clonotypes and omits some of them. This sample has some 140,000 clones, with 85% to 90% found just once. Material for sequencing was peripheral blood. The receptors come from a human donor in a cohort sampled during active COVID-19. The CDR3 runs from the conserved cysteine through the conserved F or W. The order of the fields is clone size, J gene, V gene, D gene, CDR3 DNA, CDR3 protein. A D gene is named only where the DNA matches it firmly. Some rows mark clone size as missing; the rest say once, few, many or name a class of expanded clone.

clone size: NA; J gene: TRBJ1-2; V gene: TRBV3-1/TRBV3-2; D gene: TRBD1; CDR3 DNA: TGTGCCAGCAGCCAAGATATGACAGGGCTCTATGGCTACACCTTC; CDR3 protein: CASSQDMTGLYGYTF
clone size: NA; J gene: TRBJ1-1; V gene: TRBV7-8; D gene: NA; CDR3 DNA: TGTGCCAGCAGCTTACTTGACATAAACACTGAAGCTTTCTTT; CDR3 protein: CASSLLDINTEAFF
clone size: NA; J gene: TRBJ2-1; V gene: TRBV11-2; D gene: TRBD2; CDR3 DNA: TGTGCCAGCAGCTTAGTCGGGACTAGCGGGGTTTACTACAATGAGCAGTTCTTC; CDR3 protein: CASSLVGTSGVYYNEQFF
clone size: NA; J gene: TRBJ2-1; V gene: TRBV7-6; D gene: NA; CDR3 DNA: TGTGCCAGCAGCTTACGGGGGAGGAATGAGCAGTTCTTC; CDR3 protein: CASSLRGRNEQFF
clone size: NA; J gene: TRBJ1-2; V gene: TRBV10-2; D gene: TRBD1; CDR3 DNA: TGCGCCAGCAGGCCACAGGGACAGGGTTTTTATGGCTACACCTTC; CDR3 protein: CASRPQGQGFYGYTF
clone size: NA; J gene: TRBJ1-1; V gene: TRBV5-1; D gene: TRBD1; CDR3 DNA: TGCGCCAGCAGCTTGGGCGCGGGACAGGGGGTTGGCACTGAAGCTTTCTTT; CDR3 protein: CASSLGAGQGVGTEAFF
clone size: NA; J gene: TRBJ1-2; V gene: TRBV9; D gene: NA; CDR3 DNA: TGTGCCAGCAGTCGACGGGGGTTCGGCTACACCTTC; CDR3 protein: CASSRRGFGYTF
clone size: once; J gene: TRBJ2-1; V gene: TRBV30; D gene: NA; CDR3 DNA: TGTGCCTGGACAGCATTAGCGGCGATCAATGAGCAGTTCTTC; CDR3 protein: CAWTALAAINEQFF
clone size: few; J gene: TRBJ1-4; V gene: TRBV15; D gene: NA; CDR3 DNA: TGTGCCACCAGCTTTAAGACAGGCCGCGTGGGTGAAAAACTGTTTTTT; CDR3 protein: CATSFKTGRVGEKLFF
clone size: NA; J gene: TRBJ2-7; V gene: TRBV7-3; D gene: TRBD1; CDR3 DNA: TGTGCCAGCAGCCCTGGGACAGGGGACGGCGAGCAGTACTTC; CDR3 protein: CASSPGTGDGEQYF
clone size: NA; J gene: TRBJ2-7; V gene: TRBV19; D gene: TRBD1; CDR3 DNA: TGTGCCAGTCAAGAGACAGGGTTCCAATACGAGCAGTACTTC; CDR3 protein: CASQETGFQYEQYF
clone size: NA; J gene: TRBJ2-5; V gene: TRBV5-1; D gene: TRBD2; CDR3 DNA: TGCGCCAGCAGCTTGGCGACTAGCGGGGGGCAAGAGACCCAGTACTTC; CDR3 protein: CASSLATSGGQETQYF
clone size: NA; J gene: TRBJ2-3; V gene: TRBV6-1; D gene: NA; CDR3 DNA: TGTGCCAGCAGTGAAGCGAGGACCGGGGGCACAGATACGCAGTATTTT; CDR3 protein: CASSEARTGGTDTQYF
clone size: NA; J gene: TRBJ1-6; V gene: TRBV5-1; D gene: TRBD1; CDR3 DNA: TGCGCCAGCAGCCCGGACAGGTGGACACCATTCGGTAATTCACCCCTCCACTTT; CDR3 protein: CASSPDRWTPFGNSPLHF
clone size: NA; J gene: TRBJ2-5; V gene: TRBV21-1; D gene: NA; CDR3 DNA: TGTGCCAGCAGCAAAGTCGGTGTAGCGGGAGAGGGGGCCCAGTACTTC; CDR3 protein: CASSKVGVAGEGAQYF
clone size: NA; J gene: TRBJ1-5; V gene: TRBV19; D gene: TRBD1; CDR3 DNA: TGTGCCAGTAGTGTGGACAGGGAATATCAGCCCCAGCATTTT; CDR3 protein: CASSVDREYQPQHF
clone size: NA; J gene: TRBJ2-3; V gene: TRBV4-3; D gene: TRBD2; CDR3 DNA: TGCGCCAGCAGCCTTCAAGCGGGGTCCACAGATACGCAGTATTTT; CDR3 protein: CASSLQAGSTDTQYF
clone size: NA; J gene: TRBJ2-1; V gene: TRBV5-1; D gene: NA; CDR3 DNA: TGCGCCAGCAGCTTGGACGTCCTATCTTACAATGAGCAGTTCTTC; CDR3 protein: CASSLDVLSYNEQFF